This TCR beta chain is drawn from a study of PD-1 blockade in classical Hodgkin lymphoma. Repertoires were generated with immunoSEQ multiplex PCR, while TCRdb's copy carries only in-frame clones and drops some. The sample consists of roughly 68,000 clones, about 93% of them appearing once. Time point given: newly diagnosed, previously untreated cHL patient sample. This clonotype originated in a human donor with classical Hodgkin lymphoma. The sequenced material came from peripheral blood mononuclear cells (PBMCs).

The CDR3 sequence is CASSKGPSAETQYF. The DNA for the CDR3 is TGTGCCAGCAGCAAAGGGCCTAGCGCAGAGACCCAGTACTTC. The rearrangement links TRBV5-4 to TRBJ2-5, with D tentatively TRBD2 (6 bases). This CDR3 region has 14 residues. The germline gives CDR1 SGHNT, CDR2 YYREEE (reference sequence). V lost 4 bases, J lost 4 bases, and 14 bases lay in between.